Sequencing of this TCR beta chain was carried out in a study of identical twins. General study findings and limits: Invariant cells of the MAIT and iNKT types might have partly distorted the zero-insertion analyses. Memory repertoires lacked the insertion deficit that abundant cord blood beta clonotypes showed. The study found weaker excess twin sharing in beta out-of-frame sequences.

TCRdb passed the 5' RACE reads through MiXCR, listing each CDR3 protein once. The sample carries 570,000 or so distinct CDR3 sequences, 7.5% to 10% recorded once. CDR1 and CDR2 (germline): LGHNA, YSLEER. The CDR3 has 16 amino acids. The V end was cut by 0 bases, the J end by 3 bases, with 12 bases between. This clonotype was counted only a few times. Its antigen is not identified. The same sample was also studied in work on yellow fever vaccine responses in identical twins. That work adds: Among the twins, the vaccine T cell response reportedly seemed partly convergent and partly personalized.

The V call is TRBV4-3, the J call TRBJ1-5; D gene unclear. The origin of this receptor is a young woman in good health. The specimen was PBMCs. CDR3 DNA: TGCGCCAGCAGCCAAGATCGTTTAGGGCTCAATCAGCCCCAGCATTTT. Protein sequence: CASSQDRLGLNQPQHF.